This TCR beta chain was sequenced for a study of TIL therapy for anti-PD-1-resistant metastatic lung cancer. About the study: Patients had a median age of around 54 years (range about 35-85). By whole-exome sequencing, median non-synonymous tumor mutation burden was more than 1.2 mutations per megabase. Broader study findings: Many TIL product clones were absent from baseline tumor, suggesting clonal contraction.

The time point was: pre-treatment sample, taken before nivolumab and TIL therapy. Tumor tissue came from excised metastases, mostly pleural nodules or supraclavicular lymph nodes. The libraries were made with immunoSEQ v3. Clones were read by immunoSEQ multiplex PCR, and TCRdb kept only the in-frame ones, dropping some. The sample lists approximately 12,000 clones, less than 75% occurring once. Germline lookup yields CDR1 SGHDN and CDR2 FVKESK. Between the trimmed V and J ends, which lost 9 bases and 0 bases, there was a span of 17 bases. The CDR3 is 16 amino acids. Details on this clone: Antigen specificity is unknown.

This chain joins TRBV14 and TRBJ1-4, with no clear D. The receptor's source is a person aged 25 to 80 with non-small cell lung cancer. The sequencing here drew on tumor tissue, taken at baseline. Here the CDR3 reads CASSQRTAATNEKLFF. CDR3 bases: TGTGCCAGTTCCCAACGGACGGCTGCAACTAATGAAAAACTGTTTTTT.